A single sample gave rise to the 17 T cell receptor beta chains below, sequenced in a study of cytomegalovirus exposure and HLA in healthy donors. Both 60 Vbeta primers and 13 Jbeta primers went into the PCR. Generated by immunoSEQ multiplex PCR, the TCRdb table keeps only in-frame clones and is missing some. The sample lists around 99,000 clones; roughly 73% were seen once. The material sequenced was PBMCs. These receptor sequences come from a man aged 25 to 40 in good health and CMV-seronegative.

V is TRBV7-3 and J is TRBJ2-3; 11 positions match TRBD2. V shed 3 bases, J shed 0 bases, and the junction held 8 bases outside the gene matches. This CDR3 has 18 residues. CDR1 SGHTA and CDR2 FQGTGA come from the germline V gene. CDR3: CASSFSGRALGSTDTQYF. CDR3 in DNA: TGTGCCAGCAGCTTTAGCGGGAGGGCCCTCGGAAGCACAGATACGCAGTATTTT.

The chain has TRBV19 and TRBJ2-1; no clear D gene. The CDR3 is 12 residues long. Germline V gives CDR1 LNHDA, CDR2 SQIVND (reference sequence). Trimming stripped 5 bases from V and 3 bases from J, with 5 bases between. The CDR3 sequence: CASSPNYNEQFF. Here the CDR3 DNA reads TGTGCCAGTAGTCCAAACTACAATGAGCAGTTCTTC.

The genes are TRBV7-3 and TRBJ2-6; D perhaps matches TRBD1 (6 bases). V lost 0 bases and J lost 0, with 18 bases in between. CDR3 length equals 20 residues. Per germline, CDR1 SGHTA and CDR2 FQGTGA. The CDR3 DNA sequence: TGTGCCAGCAGCTTAACTGGGGGCTTGGGGGTTAGCTCTGGGGCCAACGTCCTGACTTTC. Its protein product is CASSLTGGLGVSSGANVLTF. The full variable domain, with the rest looked up from reference TRBV7-3 and TRBJ2-6, is GAGVSQTPSNKVTEKGKYVELRCDPISGHTALYWYRQSLGQGPEFLIYFQGTGAADDSGLPNDRFFAVRPEGSVSTLKIQRTERGDSAVYLCASSLTGGLGVSSGANVLTFGAGSRLTVL.

The genes are TRBV6-1 and TRBJ2-1, with 9 bases that match TRBD1. V trimming: 5 bases; J trimming: 7 bases; junction bases outside the gene matches: 9. CDR1 is MNHNS and CDR2 is SASEGT in the germline V gene. The CDR3 has 15 amino acids. The CDR3 coding sequence is TGTGCCAGCAGTAAGGGACAGGGAGTTGGGAATGAGCAGTTCTTC. Translating gives CASSKGQGVGNEQFF.

J is TRBJ2-1 and V is TRBV29-1, with 9 bases matching TRBD2. After removal of 2 bases from V and 9 bases from J, the junction contained 8 bases not matched to a gene. The germline CDR1 and CDR2 sequences are SQVTM and ANQGSEA. The CDR3 loop spans 14 amino acids. CDR3 DNA sequence: TGCAGCGTTGAAAAAGCGGGGGGCTTAGTTGAGCAGTTCTTC. This codes for CSVEKAGGLVEQFF.

CDR3 DNA sequence: TGTGCCAGCAGCTCTTCAGGGGAGGGTGGCTACACCTTC. Amino acids: CASSSSGEGGYTF. This rearrangement joins TRBV7-9 to TRBJ1-2, with D possibly being TRBD1 (6 bases). The V gene lost 4 bases and the J gene lost 7 bases, with 13 bases spanning the gap. The CDR3 loop spans 13 amino acids. CDR1 is SEHNR, CDR2 FQNEAQ, per germline (reference sequence).

The chain uses TRBV18 and TRBJ2-7, with D hard to call. Trimming cost V 1 base and J 5 bases, with 15 bases left between them. Germline V gene sequence: CDR1 KGHSH, CDR2 LQKENI. The CDR3 is 15 amino acids. DNA for the CDR3: TGTGCCAGCTCACCACTTTATAAAAACCGGGACGAGCAGTACTTC. It yields the protein CASSPLYKNRDEQYF.

V is TRBV6-6 and J is TRBJ2-7, with D perhaps TRBD2 (7 bases). Germline V gene data show CDR1 as MNHNY and CDR2 as SVGAGI (reference sequence). There are 15 residues in the CDR3. Trimming stripped 1 base from V and 0 bases from J, with 10 bases between. The DNA for the CDR3 is TGTGCCAGCAGTTACTTGGGGGGGGCCTCCTACGAGCAGTACTTC. Protein sequence: CASSYLGGASYEQYF.

This clone was observed a few times. The chain combines TRBV10-3 with TRBJ2-5; D possibly corresponds to TRBD1 (5 bases). CDR1 is ENHRY and CDR2 is SYGVKD in the germline V gene. The CDR3 consists of 15 residues. Deletions cut 1 base from V and 4 bases from J, with 13 bases between. The CDR3 coding sequence is TGTGCCATCAGTGAGTACACAGGATTGGGAGAGACCCAGTACTTC. Translation: CAISEYTGLGETQYF.

V gene TRBV5-1 combines with J gene TRBJ1-5; D unresolved. V dropped 2 bases and J dropped 6 bases, with 9 bases sitting between them. The length of the CDR3 is 13 residues. Germline CDR1 and CDR2: SGHRS and YFSETQ. The chain's CDR3 is CASSFNIGQPQHF. As DNA, the CDR3 is TGCGCCAGCAGCTTCAATATCGGTCAGCCCCAGCATTTT. The variable domain in full, completed from reference TRBV5-1 and TRBJ1-5, reads KAGVTQTPRYLIKTRGQQVTLSCSPISGHRSVSWYQQTPGQGLQFLFEYFSETQRNKGNFPGRFSGRQFSNSRSEMNVSTLELGDSALYLCASSFNIGQPQHFGDGTRLSIL.

The chain employs TRBV6-1 and TRBJ2-5; D gene uncertain. There are 16 residues in the CDR3. CDR1 is MNHNS and CDR2 is SASEGT in the germline V gene. Trimming removed 2 bases at V and 5 bases at J, with 18 bases between. The chain's CDR3 is CASSEPTGSASETQYF. The CDR3 DNA reads TGTGCCAGCAGTGAACCCACGGGTTCTGCCTCCGAGACCCAGTACTTC.

The V and J genes are TRBV19 and TRBJ2-7, with 10 bases identical to TRBD2. The CDR3 runs to 13 residues. CDR1 LNHDA and CDR2 SQIVND come from the germline V gene (reference sequence). Trimming cost V 6 bases and J 4 bases; bases outside gene matches: 3. CDR3 residues: CASRASGSYEQYF. CDR3 coding DNA: TGTGCCAGTAGGGCTAGCGGGAGTTACGAGCAGTACTTC.

This chain joins TRBV5-6 and TRBJ2-6, with 7 positions matching TRBD1. After removal of 2 bases from V and 2 bases from J, the junction contained 4 bases not matched to a gene. This CDR3 spans 16 amino acids. Germline values: CDR1 SGHDT, CDR2 YYEEEE. The CDR3 DNA sequence: TGTGCCAGCAGCTTCCTTACAGGGGCTGGGGCCAACGTCCTGACTTTC. Amino acid sequence: CASSFLTGAGANVLTF.

The V gene is TRBV7-6, the J gene TRBJ2-7, with 12 bases fitting TRBD1. The length of the CDR3 is 16 residues. J was trimmed by 2 bases and V by 0 bases; bases with no gene match: 2. Germline V lookup: CDR1 SGHVS, CDR2 FNYEAQ. Written as DNA, the CDR3 is TGTGCCAGCAGCTTAGCCGGGACAGGGGGCCCCTACGAGCAGTACTTC. Amino acids: CASSLAGTGGPYEQYF.

This chain links TRBV18 with TRBJ2-3, with 12 bases aligning to TRBD2. With V trimmed by 3 bases and J by 0 bases, 4 bases remained unmatched. The CDR3 spans 17 residues. The germline CDR1 and CDR2 sequences are KGHSH and LQKENI. CDR3 region: CASSPRTSGVSTDTQYF. DNA of the CDR3: TGTGCCAGCTCACCCCGGACTAGCGGGGTTAGCACAGATACGCAGTATTTT. The full variable domain, rest sourced from reference TRBV18 and TRBJ2-3, is NAGVMQNPRHLVRRRGQEARLRCSPMKGHSHVYWYRQLPEEGLKFMVYLQKENIIDESGMPKERFSAEFPKEGPSILRIQQVVRGDSAAYFCASSPRTSGVSTDTQYFGPGTRLTVL.

This clone has a single count. This chain joins TRBV2 and TRBJ1-6, with TRBD1 matching over 7 bases. The CDR3 covers 13 residues. V gave up 11 bases and J gave up 7 bases; unmatched junction bases: 8. CDR1 is SNHLY and CDR2 is FYNNEI in the germline V gene. The CDR3 here is CAGATGWNSPLHF. CDR3 nucleotide sequence: TGTGCCGGGGCGACAGGGTGGAATTCACCCCTCCACTTT.

The chain employs TRBV2 and TRBJ2-1; 9 positions agree with TRBD2. Per germline, CDR1 SNHLY and CDR2 FYNNEI. CDR3 length: 14 residues. V was clipped by 7 bases and J by 8 bases; unmatched bases: 9. The CDR3 protein is CASKASGILDEQFF. CDR3 coding DNA: TGTGCCAGCAAGGCTAGCGGGATTTTAGATGAGCAGTTCTTC.